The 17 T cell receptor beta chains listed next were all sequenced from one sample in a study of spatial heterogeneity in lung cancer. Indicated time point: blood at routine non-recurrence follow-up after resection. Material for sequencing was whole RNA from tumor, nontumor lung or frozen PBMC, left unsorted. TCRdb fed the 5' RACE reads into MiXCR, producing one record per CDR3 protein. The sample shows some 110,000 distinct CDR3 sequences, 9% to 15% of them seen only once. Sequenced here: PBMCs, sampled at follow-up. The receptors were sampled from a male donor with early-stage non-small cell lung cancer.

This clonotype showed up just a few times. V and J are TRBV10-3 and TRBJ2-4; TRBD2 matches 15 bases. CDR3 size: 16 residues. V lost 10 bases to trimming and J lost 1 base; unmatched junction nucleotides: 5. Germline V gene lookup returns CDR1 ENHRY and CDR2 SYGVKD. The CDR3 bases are TGTGCCACTGGACTAGCGGGGGGGCTGGCCAAAAACATTCAGTACTTC. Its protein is CATGLAGGLAKNIQYF.

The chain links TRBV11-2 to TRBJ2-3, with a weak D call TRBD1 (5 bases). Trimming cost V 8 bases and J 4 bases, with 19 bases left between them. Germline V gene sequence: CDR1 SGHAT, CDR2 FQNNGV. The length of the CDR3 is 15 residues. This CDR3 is CASRAWAGMADTQYF. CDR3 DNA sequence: TGTGCCAGCCGGGCCTGGGCAGGGATGGCAGATACGCAGTATTTT.

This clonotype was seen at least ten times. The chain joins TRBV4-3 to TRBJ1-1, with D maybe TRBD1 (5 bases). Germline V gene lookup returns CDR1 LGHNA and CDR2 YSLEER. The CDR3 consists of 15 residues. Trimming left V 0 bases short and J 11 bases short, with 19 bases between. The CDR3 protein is CASSQDRQGVREAFF. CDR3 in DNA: TGCGCCAGCAGCCAAGATCGGCAGGGCGTGAGAGAGGCTTTCTTT.

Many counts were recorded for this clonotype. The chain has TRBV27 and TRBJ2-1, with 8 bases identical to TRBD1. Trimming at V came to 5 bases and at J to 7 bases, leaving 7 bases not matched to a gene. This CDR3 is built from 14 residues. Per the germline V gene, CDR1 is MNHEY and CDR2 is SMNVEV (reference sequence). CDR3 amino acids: CASSPRTGRNEQFF. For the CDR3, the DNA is TGTGCCAGCAGTCCCCGGACAGGGAGGAATGAGCAGTTCTTC.

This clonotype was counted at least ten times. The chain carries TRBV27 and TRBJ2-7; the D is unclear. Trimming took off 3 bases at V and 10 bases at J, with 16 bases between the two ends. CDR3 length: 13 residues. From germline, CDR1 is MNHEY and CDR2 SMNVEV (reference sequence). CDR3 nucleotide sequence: TGTGCCAGCAGTTTTAGTCCGGAGTATGGACAGTACTTC. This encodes CASSFSPEYGQYF.

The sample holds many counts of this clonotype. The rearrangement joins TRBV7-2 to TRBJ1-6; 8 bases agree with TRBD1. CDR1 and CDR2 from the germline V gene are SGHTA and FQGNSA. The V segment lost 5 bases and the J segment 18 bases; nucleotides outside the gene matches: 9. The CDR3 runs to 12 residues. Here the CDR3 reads CASSRDRGMAHF. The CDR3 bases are TGTGCCAGCAGCAGAGACAGGGGCATGGCCCACTTT.

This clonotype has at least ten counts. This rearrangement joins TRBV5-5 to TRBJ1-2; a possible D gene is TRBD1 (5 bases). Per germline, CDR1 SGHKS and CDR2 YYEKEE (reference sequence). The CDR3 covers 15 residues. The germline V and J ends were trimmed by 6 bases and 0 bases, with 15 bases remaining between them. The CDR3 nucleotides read TGTGCCAGCACCTTCACACAGGCAGCTAACTATGGCTACACCTTC. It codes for CASTFTQAANYGYTF.

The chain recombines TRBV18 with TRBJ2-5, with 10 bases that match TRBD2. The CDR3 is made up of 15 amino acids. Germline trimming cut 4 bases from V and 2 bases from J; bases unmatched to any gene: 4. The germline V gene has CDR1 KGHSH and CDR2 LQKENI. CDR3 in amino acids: CASSRSGGGQETQYF. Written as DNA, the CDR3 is TGTGCCAGCTCACGCAGCGGGGGGGGACAAGAGACCCAGTACTTC. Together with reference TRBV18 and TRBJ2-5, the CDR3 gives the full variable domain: NAGVMQNPRHLVRRRGQEARLRCSPMKGHSHVYWYRQLPEEGLKFMVYLQKENIIDESGMPKERFSAEFPKEGPSILRIQQVVRGDSAAYFCASSRSGGGQETQYFGPGTRLLVL.

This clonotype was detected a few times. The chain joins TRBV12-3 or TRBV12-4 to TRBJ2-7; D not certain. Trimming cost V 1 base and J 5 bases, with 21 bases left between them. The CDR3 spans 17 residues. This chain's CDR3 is CASSLVGWGRPQDEQYF. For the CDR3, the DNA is TGTGCCAGCAGTTTAGTCGGGTGGGGTCGGCCTCAGGACGAGCAGTACTTC.

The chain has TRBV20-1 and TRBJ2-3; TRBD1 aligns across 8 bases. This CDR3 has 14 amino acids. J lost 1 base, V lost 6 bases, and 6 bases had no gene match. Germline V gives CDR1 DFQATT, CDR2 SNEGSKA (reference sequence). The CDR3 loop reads CSAPTGVRTDTQYF. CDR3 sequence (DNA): TGCAGTGCCCCGACAGGGGTTCGCACAGATACGCAGTATTTT.

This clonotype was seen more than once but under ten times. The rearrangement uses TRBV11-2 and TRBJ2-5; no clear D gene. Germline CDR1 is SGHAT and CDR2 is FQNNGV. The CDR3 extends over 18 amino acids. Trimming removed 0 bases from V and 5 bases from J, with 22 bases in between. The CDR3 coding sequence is TGTGCCAGCAGCTTAGATCTTCGGTCTGCTGGCCAGAGGGAGACCCAGTACTTC. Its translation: CASSLDLRSAGQRETQYF.

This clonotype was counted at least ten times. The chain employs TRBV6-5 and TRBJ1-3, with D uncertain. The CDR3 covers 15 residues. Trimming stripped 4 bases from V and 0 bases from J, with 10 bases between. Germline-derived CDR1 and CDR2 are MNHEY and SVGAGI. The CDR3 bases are TGTGCCAGCAGTTCCCGAGGGTACTCTGGAAACACCATATATTTT. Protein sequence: CASSSRGYSGNTIYF.

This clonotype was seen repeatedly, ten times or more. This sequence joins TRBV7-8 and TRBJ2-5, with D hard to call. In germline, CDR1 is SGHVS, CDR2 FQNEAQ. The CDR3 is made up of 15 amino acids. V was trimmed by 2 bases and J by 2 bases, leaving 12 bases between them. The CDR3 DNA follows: TGTGCCAGCAGCTTAAGGCTCGTGGGACAAGAGACCCAGTACTTC. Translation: CASSLRLVGQETQYF.

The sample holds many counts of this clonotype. The CDR3: CAISRTGDNQPQHF. The CDR3 region has the DNA TGTGCCATCAGCCGGACAGGGGACAATCAGCCCCAGCATTTT. The chain uses TRBV10-3 and TRBJ1-5, with 9 bases aligning to TRBD1. Germline lookup yields CDR1 ENHRY and CDR2 SYGVKD. The CDR3 covers 14 residues. The trim removed 6 bases at V and 3 bases at J, leaving 3 bases unmatched.

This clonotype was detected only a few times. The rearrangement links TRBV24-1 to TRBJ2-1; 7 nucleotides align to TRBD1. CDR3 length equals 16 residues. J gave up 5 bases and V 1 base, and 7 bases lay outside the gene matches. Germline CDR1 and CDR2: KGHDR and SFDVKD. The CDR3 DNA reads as TGTGCCACCAGTGATTTAACTAAGGACAGGAACAATGAGCAGTTCTTC. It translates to CATSDLTKDRNNEQFF.

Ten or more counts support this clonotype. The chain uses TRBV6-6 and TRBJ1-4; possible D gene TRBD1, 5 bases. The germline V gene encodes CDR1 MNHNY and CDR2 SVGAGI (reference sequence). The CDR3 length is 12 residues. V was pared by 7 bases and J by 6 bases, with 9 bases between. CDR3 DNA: TGTGCCAGCACGAGGGACCATGAAAAACTGTTTTTT. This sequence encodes CASTRDHEKLFF.

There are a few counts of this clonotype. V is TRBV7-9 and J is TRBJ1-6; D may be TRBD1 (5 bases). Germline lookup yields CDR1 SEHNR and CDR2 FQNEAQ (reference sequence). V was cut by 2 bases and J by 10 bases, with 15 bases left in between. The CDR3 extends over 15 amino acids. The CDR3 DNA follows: TGTGCCAGCAGCTTATCCCCAGGGCCAGGATCACCCCTCCACTTT. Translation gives CASSLSPGPGSPLHF.